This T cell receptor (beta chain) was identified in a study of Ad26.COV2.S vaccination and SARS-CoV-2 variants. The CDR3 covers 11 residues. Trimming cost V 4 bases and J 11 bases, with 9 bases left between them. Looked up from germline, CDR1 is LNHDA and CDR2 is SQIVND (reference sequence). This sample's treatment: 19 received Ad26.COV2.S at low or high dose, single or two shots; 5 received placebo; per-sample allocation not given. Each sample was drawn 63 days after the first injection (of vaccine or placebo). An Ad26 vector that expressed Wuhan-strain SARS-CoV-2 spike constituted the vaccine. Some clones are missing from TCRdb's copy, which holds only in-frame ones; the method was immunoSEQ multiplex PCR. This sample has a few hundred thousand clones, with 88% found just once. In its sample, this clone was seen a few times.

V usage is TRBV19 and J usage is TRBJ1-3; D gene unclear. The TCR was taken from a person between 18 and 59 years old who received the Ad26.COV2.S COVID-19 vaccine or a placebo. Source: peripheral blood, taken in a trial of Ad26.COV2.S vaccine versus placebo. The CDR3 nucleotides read TGTGCCAGTAGTAATCTGGAGGCCATATATTTT. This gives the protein CASSNLEAIYF.